Following are 3 T cell receptor beta chains from one sample sequenced in a study of blood T cells in healthy people across ages. With a J-beta primer mix and a sample-barcoded 5' primer, a second PCR ran about 7 to 11 cycles. TCRdb reanalysed the 5' RACE reads using MiXCR and keeps one entry per CDR3 protein. The sample records about 970,000 distinct CDR3 sequences, just over 50% being singletons. Input material: blood. These receptor sequences come from a woman aged 55-75 years in good health.

Only a few counts were recorded for this clonotype. CDR3 nucleotides: TGTGCCAGCAGTTTGGGGCCGCCTTCCTACAATGAGCAGTTCTTC. Protein: CASSLGPPSYNEQFF. The chain employs TRBV27 and TRBJ2-1; D possibly corresponds to TRBD1 (5 bases). The V end lost 3 bases, the J end lost 1 base, and 10 bases lay between the germline ends. CDR1 is MNHEY and CDR2 is SMNVEV in the germline V gene (reference sequence). CDR3 length: 15 residues.

V usage is TRBV19 and J usage is TRBJ2-3; the match to TRBD2 covers 13 bases. Germline V gives CDR1 LNHDA, CDR2 SQIVND (reference sequence). V lost 4 bases to trimming and J lost 3 bases; unmatched junction nucleotides: 4. The CDR3 loop spans 16 amino acids. Written as DNA, the CDR3 is TGTGCCAGTAGTAGGACTAGCGGGAGTGGGACAGATACGCAGTATTTT. Translated, it gives CASSRTSGSGTDTQYF.

A single count supports this clonotype. The chain links TRBV20-1 to TRBJ2-3; maybe TRBD1 (5 bases). Germline CDR1 reads DFQATT; CDR2 reads SNEGSKA (reference sequence). Trimming pared 4 bases from V and 5 bases from J, leaving 13 bases between. The CDR3 totals 13 residues. The CDR3 sequence is CSATGYGQDTQYF. CDR3 bases: TGCAGTGCTACAGGGTACGGTCAAGATACGCAGTATTTT.